This T cell receptor beta chain was identified in a study of cytomegalovirus exposure and HLA in healthy donors. Study background: An earlier analysis identified more than 95 million unique TCR beta sequences in 150 million to 200 million T cells.

CDR3 length: 14 amino acids. Trimming removed 2 bases from V and 3 bases from J, with 10 bases in between. Per the germline V gene, CDR1 is GTSNPN and CDR2 is SVGIG (reference sequence). As regards this clone: Its antigen is still unknown.

PCR used 60 Vbeta primers and 13 Jbeta primers. Method: immunoSEQ multiplex PCR; TCRdb's copy keeps in-frame clones and lacks some. The data show roughly 160,000 clones, almost 75% seen once. General observations from the study: Investigators reported fewer than 200 TCR beta chains as tied to cytomegalovirus. Presence/absence analyses supposed approximately even sequencing depth among donors. Earlier analysis yielded a pattern in which most TCR beta V segments were productive about 90% or about 30% of the time.

Sequencing used PBMCs. This chain uses TRBV30 with TRBJ2-2, with unresolved D. The TCR sequence derives from a woman aged 18-29 years in good health and CMV-seropositive. The CDR3 sequence: CAWSTEIYTGELFF. DNA for the CDR3: TGTGCCTGGAGTACCGAGATCTACACCGGGGAGCTGTTTTTT.